The clone carrying this TCR beta chain is called medium-sized based on its frequency. Its antigen is undetermined. One tube held mixed TRB-A and TRB-B primer pools for touch-down PCR. No DNA is given; TCRdb re-called the multiplex PCR reads and lists each CDR3 protein once. Its listing shows thousands of distinct CDR3 sequences. This CDR3 region has 18 residues. Germline CDR1 reads MNHEY; CDR2 reads SMNVEV (reference sequence). The sample originates from a study of T cell clusters in autoimmune cytopenias. TRB was amplified from approximately 250 ng of peripheral blood genomic DNA per sample. General observations from the study: Comparing secondary cytopenia with chronic lymphocytic leukemia showed no cluster-lack signature, apparently masked by lymphoma repertoire.

The sequenced sample was peripheral blood. The origin of this receptor is a human donor with an autoimmune cytopenia or autoimmune hepatitis (not recorded which). The chain carries TRBV27 and TRBJ2-7; TCRdb calls TRBD1, which cannot be checked without DNA. The CDR3 sequence is CASSPVRDRGRKLYEQYF.